This T cell receptor beta chain was sequenced during a study of liver allograft versus peripheral blood T cells. Study-wide context: What was compared were the T cell receptor repertoires in transplanted livers and those in the peripheral blood of recipients. Study results and limitations: Liver allograft T cell receptor repertoires were reported to differ from peripheral blood repertoires.

MiXCR, run by TCRdb on the reads, gives a single entry per CDR3 protein. The sample yields thousands of distinct CDR3 sequences, around 14% seen once. This clonotype is labeled medium-sized (0.01 to 0.1%). Its antigen is not known. Trimming cost V 7 bases and J 1 base, with 8 bases left between them. Per germline, CDR1 SGHNT and CDR2 YYREEE (reference sequence). The length of the CDR3 is 12 residues. The sequence was obtained from a human patient who had a liver transplant. These T cells may partly come from the graft donor. The rearrangement links TRBV5-4 to TRBJ1-1; TRBD1 might be the D (5 bases). The CDR3 coding sequence is TGTGCCAGCGGGGGAAAGAACACTGAAGCTTTCTTT. Translated: CASGGKNTEAFF.